This paragraph reports one T cell receptor beta chain. The sample comes from a study of shared clonotypes between healthy human individuals. This CDR3 region has 15 residues. Germline CDR1 is MDHEN and CDR2 is SYDVKM. The V gene end was trimmed by 5 bases and the J gene end by 5 bases; junction bases not matched to a gene: 8. Method: immunoSEQ multiplex PCR; TCRdb's copy keeps in-frame clones and lacks some. The sample holds about 680,000 clones, less than 80% seen once. Sequenced: memory CD4+ T cells sorted from blood. Regarding subset: CD45RA-negative fraction. This sequence joins TRBV28 and TRBJ2-1; 8 bases fit TRBD2. This clonotype was sampled from a woman in her 30s in good health. The CDR3 loop reads CASSPPGLVHNEQFF. CDR3 DNA: TGTGCCAGCAGTCCTCCGGGACTAGTTCACAATGAGCAGTTCTTC.